This paragraph covers one T cell receptor beta chain sequence. The table came from immunoSEQ multiplex PCR; TCRdb's copy has only in-frame clones and leaves some out. The sample holds 2,100,000 or so clones, approximately 95% seen once. This specimen belongs to a study of shared clonotypes between healthy human individuals. There are 15 residues in the CDR3. Germline V gives CDR1 MNHEY, CDR2 SMNVEV (reference sequence). V was clipped by 5 bases and J by 5 bases, with 13 bases between them. The sample was naive CD4+ T cells sorted from blood. Subset defined: CD45RA+ positively selected. V and J are TRBV27 and TRBJ1-6; D is perhaps TRBD1 (5 bases). This TCR was recovered from a man aged 18 to 29 in good health. The CDR3 coding sequence is TGTGCCAGCAGTCCTAGGGGCAGTAATAATTCACCCCTCCACTTT. It is translated as CASSPRGSNNSPLHF.